Following are 7 T cell receptor beta chains from one sample sequenced in a study of blood T cell repertoires in COVID-19. Assay: immunoSEQ multiplex PCR; the TCRdb copy retains only in-frame clones and omits some. This sample has 360,000 or so clones, with around 86% found just once. Sample: PBMCs or T cells enriched from blood (not recorded which). The receptors here all came from a woman aged 50 to 65 who had recovered from COVID-19.

This chain joins TRBV19 and TRBJ1-6; D is possibly TRBD1 (5 bases). V was cut by 3 bases and J by 1 base, with 7 bases left in between. CDR1 and CDR2 from the germline V gene are LNHDA and SQIVND (reference sequence). This CDR3 region has 15 residues. CDR3 region: CASSIQGSYNSPLHF. CDR3 sequence (DNA): TGTGCCAGTAGTATCCAGGGATCCTATAATTCACCCCTCCACTTT.

The chain uses TRBV6-5 and TRBJ1-2; TRBD1 might be the D (6 bases). The CDR3 extends over 13 amino acids. Germline V gene sequence: CDR1 MNHEY, CDR2 SVGAGI. Trimming pared 6 bases from V and 8 bases from J, leaving 16 bases between. Here the CDR3 reads CASRGYRAYGYTF. The CDR3 DNA reads as TGTGCCAGCAGAGGCTACAGGGCGTACGGCTACACCTTC.

The chain employs TRBV7-2 and TRBJ1-1; 7 positions match TRBD1. The J segment lost 3 bases and the V segment lost 1 base, leaving 2 bases of the junction unmatched. Germline CDR1 is SGHTA and CDR2 is FQGNSA. The CDR3 length is 14 residues. The CDR3 spells CASSLDRGDTEAFF. The CDR3 DNA is TGTGCCAGCAGCTTAGACAGGGGAGACACTGAAGCTTTCTTT.

This chain links TRBV7-2 with TRBJ1-5; TRBD1 matches at 7 bases. CDR1 and CDR2 (germline): SGHTA, FQGNSA. The CDR3 totals 15 residues. With 5 bases clipped from V and 3 bases from J, the junction kept 7 bases outside the gene matches. The DNA of the CDR3 is TGTGCCAGCAGCACCGGGACAGAAATCAATCAGCCCCAGCATTTT. It translates to CASSTGTEINQPQHF.

The V call is TRBV7-2, the J call TRBJ2-3, with TRBD2 as a possible D gene (6 bases). This CDR3 region has 15 residues. V was shortened by 1 base and J by 4 bases, with 12 bases between the two germline ends. CDR1 is SGHTA, CDR2 FQGNSA, per germline. The CDR3 DNA reads as TGTGCCAGCAGCTTAGATCCGGCTAGCGCAGATACGCAGTATTTT. This gives the protein CASSLDPASADTQYF. Supplemented by reference TRBV7-2 and TRBJ2-3, the full variable domain reads GAGVSQSPSNKVTEKGKDVELRCDPISGHTALYWYRQSLGQGLEFLIYFQGNSAPDKSGLPSDRFSAERTGGSVSTLTIQRTQQEDSAVYLCASSLDPASADTQYFGPGTRLTVL.

The chain combines TRBV7-6 with TRBJ2-3; TRBD2 matches 9 bases. Germline values: CDR1 SGHVS, CDR2 FNYEAQ. The CDR3 has 16 amino acids. Unmatched junction bases numbered 7, after V lost 2 bases and J lost 4 bases. The CDR3 is CASSLNLAGNADTQYF. In DNA form, the CDR3 reads TGTGCCAGCAGCTTAAACCTAGCGGGAAACGCAGATACGCAGTATTTT.

The chain links TRBV12-3 or TRBV12-4 to TRBJ1-1; D gene ambiguous. V lost 5 bases to trimming and J lost 0 bases, with 7 bases between them. This CDR3 is built from 13 residues. The CDR3 region is CASSQQMNTEAFF. DNA for the CDR3: TGTGCCAGCAGTCAACAAATGAACACTGAAGCTTTCTTT.